This TCR beta chain was sequenced for a study of post-analysis software for immune sequencing data. The study, taken as a whole, reports: The study found TRBV5-6, TRBV5-1 and TRBV20-1 among several TRBV segments more frequent in patients than controls. Same-batch preparations were strongly co-clustered by F measure.

This clonotype was detected many times. As yet, its antigen is unknown. V gave up 1 base and J gave up 0 bases, with 13 bases separating them. The length of the CDR3 is 17 residues. Germline CDR1 reads KGHDR; CDR2 reads SFDVKD. Presence of unique molecular identifiers characterized the TCR beta cDNA libraries. One entry per CDR3 protein, called by TCRdb with MiXCR from the PCR reads. The sample lists approximately 260,000 distinct CDR3 sequences; 35% to 40% were seen once. This TCR derives from a girl aged 10-17 years with multiple sclerosis. Sequencing was done on a sample of blood. V and J are TRBV24-1 and TRBJ2-3; D remains ambiguous. As DNA, the CDR3 is TGTGCCACCAGTGATTTTGGCCTTTCGACTAGCACAGATACGCAGTATTTT. Protein: CATSDFGLSTSTDTQYF.